This T cell receptor (beta chain) came from a study of T-cell reconstitution after alpha-beta-depleted transplantation in children. General study points: From surviving recipient T cells and thymic progenitors came the high day-60 TCRbeta diversity observed in some patients. T-cell counts and diversity were attributed mostly to newly produced T cells one year after transplant. About two months after transplant, alpha-beta T cells reportedly came from several hundred expanded graft clones.

The TCRbeta library was prepared with unique molecular identifiers. TCRdb reprocessed the PCR reads via MiXCR and lists one record per CDR3 protein. This repertoire shows about 260,000 distinct CDR3 sequences, roughly 8.2% found once; its top ten account for nearly 6.5%. The sample holds many counts of this clonotype. As yet, its antigen is unknown. The length of the CDR3 is 14 residues. V dropped 6 bases and J dropped 7 bases, with 17 bases sitting between them. Germline V gives CDR1 SGHRS, CDR2 YFSETQ. The clonotype originates from a male patient between 10 and 17 years old who had a stem cell transplant for acute lymphoblastic leukemia, so the T cells may come from the graft donor. Here the sequenced sample was PBMCs, mostly from graft donor cells, taken 180 days after TCRalphabeta/CD19-depleted stem cell transplant. The chain recombines TRBV5-1 with TRBJ2-1; possibly TRBD1 for D (6 bases). The CDR3 loop is CASIPRQAINEQFF. CDR3 DNA sequence: TGCGCCAGCATTCCCCGACAGGCAATTAATGAGCAGTTCTTC.